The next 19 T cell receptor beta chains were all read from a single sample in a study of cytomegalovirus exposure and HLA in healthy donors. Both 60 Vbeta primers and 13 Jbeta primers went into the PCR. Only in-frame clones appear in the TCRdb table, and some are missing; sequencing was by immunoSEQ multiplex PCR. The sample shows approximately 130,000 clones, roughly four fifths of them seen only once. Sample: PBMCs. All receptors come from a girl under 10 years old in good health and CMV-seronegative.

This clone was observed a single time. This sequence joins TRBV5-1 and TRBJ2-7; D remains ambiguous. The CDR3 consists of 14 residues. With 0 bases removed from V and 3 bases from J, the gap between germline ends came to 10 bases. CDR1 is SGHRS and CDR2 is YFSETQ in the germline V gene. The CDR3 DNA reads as TGCGCCAGCAGCTTGGATCCCACTTACTACGAGCAGTACTTC. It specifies CASSLDPTYYEQYF.

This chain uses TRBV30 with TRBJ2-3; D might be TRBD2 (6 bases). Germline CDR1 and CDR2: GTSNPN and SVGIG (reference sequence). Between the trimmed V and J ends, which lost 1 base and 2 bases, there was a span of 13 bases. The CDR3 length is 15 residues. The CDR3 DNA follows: TGTGCCTGGAGTGACCCGACTAGACACACAGATACGCAGTATTTT. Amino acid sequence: CAWSDPTRHTDTQYF. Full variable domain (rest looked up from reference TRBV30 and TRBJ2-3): SQTIHQWPATLVQPVGSPLSLECTVEGTSNPNLYWYRQAAGRGLQLLFYSVGIGQISSEVPQNLSASRPQDRQFILSSKKLLLSDSGFYLCAWSDPTRHTDTQYFGPGTRLTVL.

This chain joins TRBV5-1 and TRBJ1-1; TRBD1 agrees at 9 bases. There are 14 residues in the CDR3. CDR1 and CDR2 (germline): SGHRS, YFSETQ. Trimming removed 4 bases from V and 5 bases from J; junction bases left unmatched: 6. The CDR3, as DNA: TGCGCCAGCAGCGTATCACAGGGGGCTACTGAAGCTTTCTTT. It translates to CASSVSQGATEAFF.

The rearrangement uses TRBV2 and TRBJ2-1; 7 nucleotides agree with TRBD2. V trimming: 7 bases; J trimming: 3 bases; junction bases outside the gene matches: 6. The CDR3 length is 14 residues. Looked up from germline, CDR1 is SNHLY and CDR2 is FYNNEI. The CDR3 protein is CASNAGDSYNEQFF. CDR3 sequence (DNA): TGTGCCAGCAACGCGGGAGATAGCTACAATGAGCAGTTCTTC.

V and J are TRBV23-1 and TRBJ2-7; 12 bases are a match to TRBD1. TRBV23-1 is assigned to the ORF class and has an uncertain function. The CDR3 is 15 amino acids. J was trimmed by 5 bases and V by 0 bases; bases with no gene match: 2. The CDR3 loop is CASSQSGQGADEQYF. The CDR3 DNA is TGCGCCAGCAGTCAATCGGGACAGGGGGCCGACGAGCAGTACTTC.

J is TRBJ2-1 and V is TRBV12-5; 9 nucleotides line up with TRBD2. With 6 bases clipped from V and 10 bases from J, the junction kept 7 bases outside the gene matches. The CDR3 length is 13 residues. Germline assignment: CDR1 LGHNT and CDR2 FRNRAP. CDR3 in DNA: TGTGCTAGTGGGGGCGGGAGGGCCGGAGAGCAGTTCTTC. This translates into CASGGGRAGEQFF.

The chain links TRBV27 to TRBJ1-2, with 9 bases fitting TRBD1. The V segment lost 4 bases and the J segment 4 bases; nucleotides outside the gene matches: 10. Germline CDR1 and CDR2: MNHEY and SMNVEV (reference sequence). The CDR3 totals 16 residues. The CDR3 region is CASSSLPGTGPYGYTF. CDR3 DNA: TGTGCCAGCAGTTCTCTCCCCGGGACAGGGCCCTATGGCTACACCTTC.

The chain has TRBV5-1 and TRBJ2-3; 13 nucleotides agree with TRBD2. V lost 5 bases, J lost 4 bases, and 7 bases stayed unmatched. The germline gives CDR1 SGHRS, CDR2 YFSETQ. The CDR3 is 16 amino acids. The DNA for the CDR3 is TGCGCCAGCAGTTCCGGACTAGCGGGAGTTTCAGATACGCAGTATTTT. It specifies CASSSGLAGVSDTQYF.

In nucleotides, the CDR3 is TGTGCCAGCACCCCCCGCGATGTCGCCGGGGAGCTGTTTTTT. Its translation is CASTPRDVAGELFF. The gene calls are TRBV7-2 and TRBJ2-2; D gene uncertain. This CDR3 contains 14 residues. Trimming stripped 7 bases from V and 6 bases from J, with 15 bases between. Germline V gene data show CDR1 as SGHTA and CDR2 as FQGNSA.

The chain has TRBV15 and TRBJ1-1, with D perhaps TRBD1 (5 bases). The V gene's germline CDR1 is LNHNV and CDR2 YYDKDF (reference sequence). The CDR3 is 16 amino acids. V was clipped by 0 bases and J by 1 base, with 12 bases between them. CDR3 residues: CATSRDHQTGNTEAFF. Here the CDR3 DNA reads TGTGCCACCAGCAGAGATCATCAAACAGGGAACACTGAAGCTTTCTTT.

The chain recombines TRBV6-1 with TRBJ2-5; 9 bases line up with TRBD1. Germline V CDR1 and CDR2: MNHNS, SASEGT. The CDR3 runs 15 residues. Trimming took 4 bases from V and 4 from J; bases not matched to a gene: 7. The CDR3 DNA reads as TGTGCCAGCAGTGCTTCTACAGGGGGCGGAGAGACCCAGTACTTC. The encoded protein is CASSASTGGGETQYF.

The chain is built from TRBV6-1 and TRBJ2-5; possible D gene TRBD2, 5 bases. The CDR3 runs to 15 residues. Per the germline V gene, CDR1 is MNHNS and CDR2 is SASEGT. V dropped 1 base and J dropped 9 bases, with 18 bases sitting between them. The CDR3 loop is CASSEGSPSPRAQYF. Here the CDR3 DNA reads TGTGCCAGCAGTGAAGGAAGTCCCAGTCCGAGGGCCCAGTACTTC.

CDR3 loop: CASSSRPTDTQYF. CDR3 coding DNA: TGTGCCAGCAGCTCCCGTCCCACAGATACGCAGTATTTT. The J gene is TRBJ2-3, the V gene TRBV5-4; D remains ambiguous. This CDR3 has 13 residues. Trimming cost V 3 bases and J 2 bases, with 7 bases left between them. CDR1 SGHNT and CDR2 YYREEE come from the germline V gene (reference sequence).

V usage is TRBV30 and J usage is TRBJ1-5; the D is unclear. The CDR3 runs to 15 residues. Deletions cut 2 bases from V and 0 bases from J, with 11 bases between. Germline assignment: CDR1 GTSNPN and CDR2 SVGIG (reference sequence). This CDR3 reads CAWSSELYSNQPQHF. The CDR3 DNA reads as TGTGCCTGGAGTTCTGAGCTCTATAGCAATCAGCCCCAGCATTTT. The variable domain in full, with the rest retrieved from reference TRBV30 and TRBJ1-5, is SQTIHQWPATLVQPVGSPLSLECTVEGTSNPNLYWYRQAAGRGLQLLFYSVGIGQISSEVPQNLSASRPQDRQFILSSKKLLLSDSGFYLCAWSSELYSNQPQHFGDGTRLSIL.

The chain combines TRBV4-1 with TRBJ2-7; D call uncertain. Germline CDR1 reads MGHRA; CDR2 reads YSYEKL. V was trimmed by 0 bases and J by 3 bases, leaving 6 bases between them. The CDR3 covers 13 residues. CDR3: CASSQDSSYEQYF. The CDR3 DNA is TGCGCCAGCAGCCAAGATAGTAGCTACGAGCAGTACTTC.

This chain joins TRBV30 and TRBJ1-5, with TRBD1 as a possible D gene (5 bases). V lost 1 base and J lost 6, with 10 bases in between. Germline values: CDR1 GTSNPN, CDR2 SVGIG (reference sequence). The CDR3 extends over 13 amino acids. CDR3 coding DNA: TGTGCCTGGAGTGGAGACCAGGGTCAGCCCCAGCATTTT. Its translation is CAWSGDQGQPQHF.

The CDR3 DNA reads TGTGCCAGCAGTGATCCGGGACAGTTGAGACCCTTCAATGAGCAGTTCTTC. Translated: CASSDPGQLRPFNEQFF. The genes are TRBV28 and TRBJ2-1; 7 nucleotides line up with TRBD1. CDR1 is MDHEN, CDR2 SYDVKM, per germline. Trimming removed 5 bases from V and 6 bases from J; junction bases left unmatched: 16. The CDR3 has 17 residues.

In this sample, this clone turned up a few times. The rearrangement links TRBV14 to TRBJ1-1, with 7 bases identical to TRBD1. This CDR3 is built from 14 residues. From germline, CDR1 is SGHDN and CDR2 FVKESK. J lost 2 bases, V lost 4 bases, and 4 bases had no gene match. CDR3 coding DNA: TGTGCCAGCAGCCTATGGGACAGTAACACTGAAGCTTTCTTT. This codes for CASSLWDSNTEAFF.

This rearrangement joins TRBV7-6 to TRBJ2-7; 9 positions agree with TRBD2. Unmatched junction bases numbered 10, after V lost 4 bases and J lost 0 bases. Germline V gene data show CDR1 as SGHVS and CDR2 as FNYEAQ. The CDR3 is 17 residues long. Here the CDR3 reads CASSSRLASGASYEQYF. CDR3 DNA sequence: TGTGCCAGCAGCTCACGACTCGCTAGCGGGGCCTCCTACGAGCAGTACTTC.